This T cell receptor (beta chain) was sequenced for a study of blood T cell repertoires in COVID-19. Deletions cut 3 bases from V and 4 bases from J, with 13 bases between. CDR3 length: 14 amino acids. Germline CDR1 is MDHEN and CDR2 is SYDVKM. This clone was observed a few times. In the source study's methods: Quantification of nucleated cells was approximated via reference gene primer amplification. Clones were sequenced by immunoSEQ multiplex PCR, and TCRdb holds only the in-frame ones, with some missing. The V and J calls and clone size are taken from that table; D and trimming were inferred from the DNA. This sample has 150,000 to 200,000 clones, with roughly 85% found just once.

The chain joins TRBV28 to TRBJ2-7; maybe TRBD2 (5 bases). The sequenced sample consisted of peripheral blood. This receptor was taken from a human donor with acute or convalescent COVID-19. The donor label of this sample is uncertain. CDR3 DNA: TGTGCCAGCAGTTTGAGGGTGAAGGATTACGAGCAGTACTTC. Its protein is CASSLRVKDYEQYF.